These T cell receptor beta chains were read from a single sample in a study of blood T cell repertoires in COVID-19. Sequenced by immunoSEQ multiplex PCR; TCRdb stores in-frame clones only, minus some. The repertoire consists of 100,000 to 150,000 clones, with about 85% occurring once and the leading ten covering 6.6%. Sequenced sample: peripheral blood. These receptors were obtained from a man aged 80 or over with active or convalescent COVID-19. Each CDR3 is given with its conserved first and last residue. Fields, in order: clone size, J gene, V gene, D gene, CDR3 protein, CDR3 DNA. The D gene is left open where the match is weak. Size values are once, few and many counts, or a class for expanded clones, and some rows have none.

abundance: NA; j_gene: TRBJ2-6; v_gene: TRBV19; d_gene: TRBD1; CDR3aa: CASTPLPPGQGTYGANVLTF; CDR3nt: TGTGCCAGTACGCCCCTACCGCCGGGACAGGGGACTTATGGGGCCAACGTCCTGACTTTC
abundance: once; j_gene: TRBJ2-7; v_gene: TRBV24-1; d_gene: NA; CDR3aa: CATSQGSSYEQYF; CDR3nt: TGTGCCACCAGTCAGGGTAGCTCCTACGAGCAGTACTTC
abundance: NA; j_gene: TRBJ1-2; v_gene: TRBV4-3; d_gene: TRBD1; CDR3aa: CASSQDPRDRGLITF; CDR3nt: TGCGCCAGCAGCCAAGACCCCCGGGACAGGGGGCTCATCACCTTC
abundance: NA; j_gene: TRBJ2-2; v_gene: TRBV27; d_gene: NA; CDR3aa: CASRNLALNTGELFF; CDR3nt: TGTGCCAGCAGAAACTTAGCGCTTAACACCGGGGAGCTGTTTTTT
abundance: NA; j_gene: TRBJ2-3; v_gene: TRBV9; d_gene: NA; CDR3aa: CASSVAAGVTDTQYF; CDR3nt: TGTGCCAGCAGCGTAGCGGCAGGGGTAACAGATACGCAGTATTTT
abundance: NA; j_gene: TRBJ2-5; v_gene: TRBV14; d_gene: TRBD2; CDR3aa: CASSWTSGGTETQYF; CDR3nt: TGTGCCAGCAGCTGGACTAGCGGCGGTACAGAGACCCAGTACTTC
abundance: NA; j_gene: TRBJ2-5; v_gene: TRBV5-1; d_gene: TRBD2; CDR3aa: CASSPGRGGETQYF; CDR3nt: TGCGCCAGCAGCCCCGGACGGGGGGGAGAGACCCAGTACTTC
abundance: NA; j_gene: TRBJ1-1; v_gene: TRBV27; d_gene: TRBD1; CDR3aa: CASSFAGQGRETEAFF; CDR3nt: TGTGCCAGCAGTTTCGCGGGACAGGGGCGGGAGACTGAAGCTTTCTTT
abundance: few; j_gene: TRBJ1-2; v_gene: TRBV4-3; d_gene: NA; CDR3aa: CASSPDSCGYTF; CDR3nt: TGCGCCAGCAGCCCGGACAGTTGTGGCTACACCTTC
abundance: NA; j_gene: TRBJ1-2; v_gene: TRBV7-9; d_gene: NA; CDR3aa: CASNRGGQLLNYGYTF; CDR3nt: TGTGCCAGCAACCGCGGCGGACAGTTACTTAACTATGGCTACACCTTC
abundance: NA; j_gene: TRBJ1-2; v_gene: TRBV6-1; d_gene: TRBD1; CDR3aa: CASSEARDRPNGYTF; CDR3nt: TGTGCCAGCAGTGAAGCCAGGGACAGACCCAATGGCTACACCTTC
abundance: NA; j_gene: TRBJ2-1; v_gene: TRBV3-1/TRBV3-2; d_gene: TRBD2; CDR3aa: CASSPGLAAHNEQFF; CDR3nt: TGTGCCAGCAGCCCTGGACTAGCAGCCCACAATGAGCAGTTCTTC
abundance: NA; j_gene: TRBJ2-5; v_gene: TRBV7-8; d_gene: TRBD1; CDR3aa: CASSSTGGQETQYF; CDR3nt: TGTGCCAGCAGCTCGACAGGGGGCCAGGAGACCCAGTACTTC
abundance: NA; j_gene: TRBJ1-3; v_gene: TRBV9; d_gene: NA; CDR3aa: CASSVFGELNTIYF; CDR3nt: TGTGCCAGCAGCGTATTTGGAGAGCTAAACACCATATATTTT
abundance: NA; j_gene: TRBJ1-2; v_gene: TRBV10-3; d_gene: TRBD1; CDR3aa: CAISDPRDSYGYTF; CDR3nt: TGTGCCATCAGTGATCCCCGGGACAGCTATGGCTACACCTTC
abundance: NA; j_gene: TRBJ2-5; v_gene: TRBV5-1; d_gene: NA; CDR3aa: CASSLDSNQQTQYF; CDR3nt: TGCGCCAGCAGTTTGGACAGTAACCAGCAGACCCAGTACTTC
abundance: NA; j_gene: TRBJ2-1; v_gene: TRBV5-1; d_gene: NA; CDR3aa: CASSPLTSSDEQFF; CDR3nt: TGCGCCAGCAGCCCCCTGACTAGTTCAGATGAGCAGTTCTTC
abundance: few; j_gene: TRBJ2-7; v_gene: TRBV5-1; d_gene: NA; CDR3aa: CASSLGGETDYEQYF; CDR3nt: TGCGCCAGCAGCTTGGGGGGAGAAACGGACTACGAGCAGTACTTC
abundance: NA; j_gene: TRBJ2-7; v_gene: TRBV11-1; d_gene: NA; CDR3aa: CASSLGRAGYPYEQYF; CDR3nt: TGTGCCAGCAGCTTAGGCAGAGCAGGATATCCGTACGAGCAGTACTTC
abundance: NA; j_gene: TRBJ2-5; v_gene: TRBV4-2; d_gene: TRBD2; CDR3aa: CASSQAAGYQETQYF; CDR3nt: TGTGCCAGCAGCCAAGCAGCGGGGTACCAAGAGACCCAGTACTTC
abundance: NA; j_gene: TRBJ2-3; v_gene: TRBV20-1; d_gene: TRBD2; CDR3aa: CSASSRTSGGDTQYF; CDR3nt: TGCAGTGCTAGTAGCAGGACTAGCGGGGGGGATACGCAGTATTTT
abundance: few; j_gene: TRBJ2-2; v_gene: TRBV5-1; d_gene: NA; CDR3aa: CASSLAIDTGELFF; CDR3nt: TGCGCCAGCAGCTTGGCCATAGACACCGGGGAGCTGTTTTTT
abundance: few; j_gene: TRBJ2-3; v_gene: TRBV7-6; d_gene: TRBD2; CDR3aa: CASSTPSGSTDTQYF; CDR3nt: TGTGCCAGCAGCACCCCTAGCGGGTCCACAGATACGCAGTATTTT
abundance: NA; j_gene: TRBJ1-2; v_gene: TRBV28; d_gene: NA; CDR3aa: CASSLRDKGSNYGYTF; CDR3nt: TGTGCCAGCAGTTTACGGGACAAGGGTTCTAACTATGGCTACACCTTC
abundance: NA; j_gene: TRBJ1-2; v_gene: TRBV7-2; d_gene: NA; CDR3aa: CASSLDTYGYTF; CDR3nt: TGTGCCAGCAGCCTTGACACTTATGGCTACACCTTC
abundance: NA; j_gene: TRBJ2-3; v_gene: TRBV18; d_gene: NA; CDR3aa: CASSPPSLADTQYF; CDR3nt: TGTGCCAGCTCACCACCGAGTTTGGCAGATACGCAGTATTTT
abundance: NA; j_gene: TRBJ1-1; v_gene: TRBV3-1/TRBV3-2; d_gene: TRBD1; CDR3aa: CASSQRTTTGGTEAFF; CDR3nt: TGTGCCAGCAGCCAAAGAACCACTACAGGGGGCACTGAAGCTTTCTTT
abundance: NA; j_gene: TRBJ1-2; v_gene: TRBV11-1; d_gene: TRBD1; CDR3aa: CASSSSGQGYYGYTF; CDR3nt: TGTGCCAGCAGCTCCAGCGGACAGGGCTACTATGGCTACACCTTC
abundance: NA; j_gene: TRBJ1-1; v_gene: TRBV5-1; d_gene: TRBD1; CDR3aa: CASSVTGRDTEAFF; CDR3nt: TGCGCCAGCAGCGTGACAGGGCGGGACACTGAAGCTTTCTTT
abundance: NA; j_gene: TRBJ2-2; v_gene: TRBV29-1; d_gene: TRBD1; CDR3aa: CSVGRDRDTGELFF; CDR3nt: TGCAGCGTTGGTAGGGACAGGGACACCGGGGAGCTGTTTTTT